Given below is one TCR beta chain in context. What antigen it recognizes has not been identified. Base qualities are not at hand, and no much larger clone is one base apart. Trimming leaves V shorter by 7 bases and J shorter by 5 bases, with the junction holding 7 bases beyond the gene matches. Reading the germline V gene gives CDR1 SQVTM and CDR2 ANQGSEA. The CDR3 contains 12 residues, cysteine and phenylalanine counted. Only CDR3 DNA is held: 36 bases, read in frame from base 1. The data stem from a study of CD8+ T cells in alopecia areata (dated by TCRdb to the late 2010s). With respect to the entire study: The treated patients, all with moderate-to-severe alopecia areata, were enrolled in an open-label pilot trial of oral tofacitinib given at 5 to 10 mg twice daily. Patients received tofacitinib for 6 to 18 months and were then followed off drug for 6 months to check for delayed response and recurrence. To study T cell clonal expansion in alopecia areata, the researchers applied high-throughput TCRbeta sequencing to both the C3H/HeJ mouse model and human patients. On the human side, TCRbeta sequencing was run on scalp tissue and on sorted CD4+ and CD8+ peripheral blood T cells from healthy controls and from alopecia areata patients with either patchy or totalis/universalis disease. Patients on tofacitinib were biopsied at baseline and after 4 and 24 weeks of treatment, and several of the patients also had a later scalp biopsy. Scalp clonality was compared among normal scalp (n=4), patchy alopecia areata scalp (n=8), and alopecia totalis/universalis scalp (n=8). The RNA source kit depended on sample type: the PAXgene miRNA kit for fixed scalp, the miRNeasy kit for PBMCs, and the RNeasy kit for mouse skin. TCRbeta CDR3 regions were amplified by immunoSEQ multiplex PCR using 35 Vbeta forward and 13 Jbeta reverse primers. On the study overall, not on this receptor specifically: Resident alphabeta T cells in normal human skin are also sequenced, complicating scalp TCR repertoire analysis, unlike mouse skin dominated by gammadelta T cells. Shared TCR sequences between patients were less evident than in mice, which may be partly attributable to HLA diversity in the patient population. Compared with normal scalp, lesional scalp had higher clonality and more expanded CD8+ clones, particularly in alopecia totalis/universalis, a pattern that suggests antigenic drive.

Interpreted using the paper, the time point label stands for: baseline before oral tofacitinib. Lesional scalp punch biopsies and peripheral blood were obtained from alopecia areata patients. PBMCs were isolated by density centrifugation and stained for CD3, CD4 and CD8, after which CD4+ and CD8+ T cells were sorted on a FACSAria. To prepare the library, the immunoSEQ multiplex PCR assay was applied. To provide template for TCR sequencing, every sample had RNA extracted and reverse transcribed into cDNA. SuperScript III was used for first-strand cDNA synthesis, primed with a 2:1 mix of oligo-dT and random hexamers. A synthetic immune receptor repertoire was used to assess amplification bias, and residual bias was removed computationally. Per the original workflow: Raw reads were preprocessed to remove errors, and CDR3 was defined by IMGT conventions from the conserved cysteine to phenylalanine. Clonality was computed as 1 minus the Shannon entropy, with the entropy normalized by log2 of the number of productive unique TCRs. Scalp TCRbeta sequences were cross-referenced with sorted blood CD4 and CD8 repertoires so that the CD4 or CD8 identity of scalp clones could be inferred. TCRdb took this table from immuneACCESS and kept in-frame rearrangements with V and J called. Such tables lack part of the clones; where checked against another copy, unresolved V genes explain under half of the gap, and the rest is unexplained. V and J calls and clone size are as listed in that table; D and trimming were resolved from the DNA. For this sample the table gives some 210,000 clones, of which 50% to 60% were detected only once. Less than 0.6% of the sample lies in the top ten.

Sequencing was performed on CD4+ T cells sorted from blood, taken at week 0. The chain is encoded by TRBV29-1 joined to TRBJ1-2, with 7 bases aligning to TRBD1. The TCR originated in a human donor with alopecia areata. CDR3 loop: CSDYGTEYGYTF. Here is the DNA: TGCAGCGATTATGGGACAGAATATGGCTACACCTTC.